Included here is one TCR beta chain sequence, with context. Researchers collected approximately 9.9 milliliters of peripheral blood from every single donor. Isolated PBMCs totaled at least 6.5 million in each sample. These data are taken from a study of blood T cells in healthy people across ages. With a J-beta primer mix and a sample-barcoded 5' primer, a second PCR ran roughly 7 to 11 cycles. TCRdb passed the 5' RACE reads through MiXCR, listing each CDR3 protein once. The table has about 1,400,000 distinct CDR3 sequences, approximately 59% seen once; the top ten hold 6.5% to 8%. The sequencing sample was made of blood. The clonotype was recovered from a man aged 18-30 years in good health.

The CDR3, as DNA: TGCGCCAGCAGTGAGAGCGGGGGCAAGGAGACCCAGTACTTC. Its protein product is CASSESGGKETQYF. This chain connects TRBV10-1 to TRBJ2-5, with 8 bases aligning to TRBD2. The germline V gene encodes CDR1 WNHNN and CDR2 SYGVQD (reference sequence). J gave up 5 bases and V 2 bases, and 4 bases lay outside the gene matches. The CDR3 contains 14 residues.